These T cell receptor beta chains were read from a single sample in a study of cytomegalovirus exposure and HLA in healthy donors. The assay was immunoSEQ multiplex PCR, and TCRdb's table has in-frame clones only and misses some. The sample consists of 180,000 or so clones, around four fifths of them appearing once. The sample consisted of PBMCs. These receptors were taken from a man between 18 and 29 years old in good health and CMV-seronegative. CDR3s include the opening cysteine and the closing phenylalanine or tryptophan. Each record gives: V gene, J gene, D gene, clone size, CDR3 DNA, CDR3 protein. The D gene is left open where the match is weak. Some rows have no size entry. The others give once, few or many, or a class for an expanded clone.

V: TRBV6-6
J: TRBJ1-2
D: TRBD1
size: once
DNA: TGTGCCAGCAGTTCTACAGGGGACTATGGCTACACCTTC
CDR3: CASSSTGDYGYTF

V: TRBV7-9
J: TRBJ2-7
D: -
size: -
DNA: TGTGCCAGCAGCGTCGCCTCTAGCGAGGAGCAGTACTTC
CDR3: CASSVASSEEQYF

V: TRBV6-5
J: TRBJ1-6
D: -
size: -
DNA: TGTGCCAGCAGTTACTACAGCAATTCACCCCTCCACTTT
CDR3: CASSYYSNSPLHF

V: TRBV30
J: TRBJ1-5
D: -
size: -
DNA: TGTGCCTGGAAGGGGCCTCGAGGCAATCAGCCCCAGCATTTT
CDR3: CAWKGPRGNQPQHF

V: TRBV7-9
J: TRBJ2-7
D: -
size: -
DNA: TGTGCCAGCAGCTTAGAAGGGGGGGCCTACGAGCAGTACTTC
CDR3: CASSLEGGAYEQYF

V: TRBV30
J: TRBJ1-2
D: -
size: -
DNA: TGTGCCTGGAGTCCCAGGGAATTCTCTGGCTACACCTTC
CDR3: CAWSPREFSGYTF

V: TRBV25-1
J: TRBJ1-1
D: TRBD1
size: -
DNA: TGTGCCAGCAGTGAATATTGGACAGGCCCGGACACTGAAGCTTTCTTT
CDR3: CASSEYWTGPDTEAFF

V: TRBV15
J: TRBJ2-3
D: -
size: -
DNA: TGTGCCACCAGCAGAGCGGGGGAGACAGATACGCAGTATTTT
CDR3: CATSRAGETDTQYF

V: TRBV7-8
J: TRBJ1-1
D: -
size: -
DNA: TGTGCCAGCAGCTTAGGGTCTTTCGGCAGGGAAGCTTTCTTT
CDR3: CASSLGSFGREAFF

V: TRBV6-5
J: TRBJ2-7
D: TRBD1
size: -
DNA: TGTGCCAGCAGTAACAGGGGGCCCCTCAACGAGCAGTACTTC
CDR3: CASSNRGPLNEQYF

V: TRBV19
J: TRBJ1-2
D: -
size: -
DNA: TGTGCCAGTAGTATATGGCCGGGAAGGCGTGGCTACACCTTC
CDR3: CASSIWPGRRGYTF

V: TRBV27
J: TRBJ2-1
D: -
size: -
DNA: TGTGCCAGCAGTTTGTGGGCGGCGGGCAATGAGCAGTTCTTC
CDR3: CASSLWAAGNEQFF

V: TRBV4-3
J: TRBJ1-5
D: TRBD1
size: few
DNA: TGCGCCAGCAGCCAAGATCGCGCAGGGACAGGGAATCAGCCCCAGCATTTT
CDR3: CASSQDRAGTGNQPQHF

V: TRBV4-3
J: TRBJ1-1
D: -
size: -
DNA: TGCGCCAGCAGCCAAGACAGGGGAACTGAAGCTTTCTTT
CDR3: CASSQDRGTEAFF

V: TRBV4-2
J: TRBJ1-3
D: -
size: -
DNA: TGTGCCAGCAGCCAAGTAATTAGTGACAGCTCTGGAAACACCATATATTTT
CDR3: CASSQVISDSSGNTIYF

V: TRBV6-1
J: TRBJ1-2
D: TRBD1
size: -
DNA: TGTGCCAGCAGTGAAGCGGGACAGGGGTACTATGGCTACACCTTC
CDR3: CASSEAGQGYYGYTF

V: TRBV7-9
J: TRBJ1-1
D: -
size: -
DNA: TGTTCCAGCAGTTCGCCGGCGGGGCAGAACACTGAAGCTTTCTTT
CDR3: CSSSSPAGQNTEAFF

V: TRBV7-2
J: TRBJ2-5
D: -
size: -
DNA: TGTGCCAGCAGCTTAGCGGGAAGAGGGGAGACCCAGTACTTC
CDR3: CASSLAGRGETQYF

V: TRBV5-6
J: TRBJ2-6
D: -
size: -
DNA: TGTGCCAGCAGCTTTGCAGGGCTTGGGGCCAACGTCCTGACTTTC
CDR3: CASSFAGLGANVLTF

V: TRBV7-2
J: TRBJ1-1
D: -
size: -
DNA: TGTGCCAGCAGCTTAGGAAATTTAGCGAGCCTGAACACTGAAGCTTTCTTT
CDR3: CASSLGNLASLNTEAFF

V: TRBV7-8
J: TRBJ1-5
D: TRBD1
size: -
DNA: TGTGCCAGCAGCTTGACAGGGGGGTATCAGCCCCAGCATTTT
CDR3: CASSLTGGYQPQHF

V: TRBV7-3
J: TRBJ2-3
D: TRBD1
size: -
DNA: TGTGCCAGCAGCCTCAGACCAACAGGGGTAGATACGCAGTATTTT
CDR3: CASSLRPTGVDTQYF